The next 15 T cell receptor beta chains were all read from a single sample in a study of blood T cell repertoires in COVID-19. Using immunoSEQ multiplex PCR, the repertoire was profiled, and TCRdb retains in-frame clones only, with some absent. The repertoire has 65,000 to 90,000 clones, about four fifths of them found once; the top ten carry 4.8%. The source material was peripheral blood. These receptors all stem from a woman older than 75 with active or convalescent COVID-19.

The J gene is TRBJ2-7, the V gene TRBV5-4; perhaps TRBD1 as D (5 bases). This CDR3 has 15 amino acids. Trimming took 0 bases from V and 0 from J, leaving 10 bases between them. The germline gives CDR1 SGHNT, CDR2 YYREEE (reference sequence). The CDR3 spells CASSLADSRSYEQYF. The CDR3 nucleotides read TGTGCCAGCAGCTTGGCAGACAGCCGCTCCTACGAGCAGTACTTC.

The chain employs TRBV5-1 and TRBJ2-1; 15 nucleotides align to TRBD2. Germline trimming cut 0 bases from V and 7 bases from J; bases unmatched to any gene: 5. The germline CDR1 and CDR2 sequences are SGHRS and YFSETQ. CDR3 length: 17 residues. For the CDR3, the DNA is TGCGCCAGCAGCTTGGCCGGACTAGCGGGGGGGCAGAATGAGCAGTTCTTC. This sequence encodes CASSLAGLAGGQNEQFF.

The V gene is TRBV7-3, the J gene TRBJ2-1; a weak D match, TRBD1 (6 bases). CDR1 and CDR2 (germline): SGHTA, FQGTGA. V gave up 5 bases and J gave up 4 bases, with 15 bases separating them. This CDR3 region has 15 residues. The CDR3 DNA sequence: TGTGCCAGCAGCCAACAGGGTAATATTTACAATGAGCAGTTCTTC. Protein sequence: CASSQQGNIYNEQFF.

This chain uses TRBV5-1 with TRBJ2-3; 7 bases match TRBD1. This CDR3 has 13 amino acids. The V and J ends lost 4 bases and 9 bases, in that order; junction bases with no gene match: 8. Per germline, CDR1 SGHRS and CDR2 YFSETQ. Written as DNA, the CDR3 is TGCGCCAGCAGCAATGACAGGGCTTGGACGCAGTATTTT. Protein: CASSNDRAWTQYF. The entire variable domain, with the rest obtained from reference TRBV5-1 and TRBJ2-3, is as follows: KAGVTQTPRYLIKTRGQQVTLSCSPISGHRSVSWYQQTPGQGLQFLFEYFSETQRNKGNFPGRFSGRQFSNSRSEMNVSTLELGDSALYLCASSNDRAWTQYFGPGTRLTVL.

This chain links TRBV7-3 with TRBJ2-1; D may be TRBD2 (5 bases). Germline V gene sequence: CDR1 SGHTA, CDR2 FQGTGA. There are 14 residues in the CDR3. V gave up 1 base and J gave up 10 bases, with 14 bases separating them. In nucleotides, the CDR3 is TGTGCCAGCAGCTTAATGCCGACTACCCTGGAGCAGTTCTTC. This encodes CASSLMPTTLEQFF.

V gene TRBV20-1 combines with J gene TRBJ1-1; D gene unclear. Germline values: CDR1 DFQATT, CDR2 SNEGSKA (reference sequence). V was shortened by 3 bases and J by 4 bases, with 9 bases between the two germline ends. The CDR3 has 12 amino acids. The CDR3 DNA reads TGCAGTGCTAGTTCGGGGAGCACTGAAGCTTTCTTT. Protein sequence: CSASSGSTEAFF.

The V and J genes are TRBV21-1 and TRBJ1-1; TRBD1, the table's D call, lacks a check against the DNA. TRBV21-1 is a pseudogene segment. The CDR3 has 15 residues. CDR3 nucleotides: TGTGCCAGCCCTTGCGACAGGGGCTCCCACACTGAAGCTTTCTTT. The encoded protein is CASPCDRGSHTEAFF.

The chain couples TRBV4-3 to TRBJ2-3; TRBD2 matches 12 bases. After removal of 0 bases from V and 4 bases from J, the junction contained 2 bases not matched to a gene. Germline V gives CDR1 LGHNA, CDR2 YSLEER. The CDR3 runs 16 residues. CDR3 in DNA: TGCGCCAGCAGCCAAGATCGACTAGCGGGGGCAGATACGCAGTATTTT. Protein product: CASSQDRLAGADTQYF.

This chain connects TRBV7-9 to TRBJ1-4, with D possibly matching TRBD1 (6 bases). The V gene's germline CDR1 is SEHNR and CDR2 FQNEAQ (reference sequence). The CDR3 has 17 residues. The germline V and J ends were trimmed by 1 base and 0 bases, with 12 bases remaining between them. Written as DNA, the CDR3 is TGTGCCAGCAGCTTAGGGGACACCCTTGCAACTAATGAAAAACTGTTTTTT. Translating it yields CASSLGDTLATNEKLFF.

This chain joins TRBV6-6 and TRBJ2-5; 7 bases match TRBD1. This CDR3 region has 14 residues. The J segment lost 1 base and the V segment lost 7 bases, leaving 6 bases of the junction unmatched. Looked up from germline, CDR1 is MNHNY and CDR2 is SVGAGI (reference sequence). The CDR3 DNA reads as TGTGCCAGCATGTTGAAGGGGGCCCAAGAGACCCAGTACTTC. It is translated as CASMLKGAQETQYF.

This clone was counted a single time. The rearrangement links TRBV19 to TRBJ2-7; D gene ambiguous. This CDR3 contains 13 residues. V shed 3 bases and J shed 0 bases, with 6 bases lying between them. Germline values: CDR1 LNHDA, CDR2 SQIVND (reference sequence). The CDR3 DNA sequence: TGTGCCAGTAGTATGCTCAGCTCCTACGAGCAGTACTTC. Its translation is CASSMLSSYEQYF.

This clone was seen more than once but under ten times. The J gene is TRBJ1-3, the V gene TRBV19; 9 positions match TRBD1. Germline V gives CDR1 LNHDA, CDR2 SQIVND (reference sequence). J was trimmed by 2 bases and V by 3 bases; bases with no gene match: 5. This CDR3 region has 16 residues. The CDR3 region is CASSITGGTAGNTIYF. CDR3 bases: TGTGCCAGTAGTATCACAGGGGGCACAGCTGGAAACACCATATATTTT.

This clone was seen a single time. The CDR3 reads CASSEFGQNYGYTF. The CDR3 nucleotides read TGTGCCAGCAGTGAATTCGGTCAAAACTATGGCTACACCTTC. The chain couples TRBV25-1 to TRBJ1-2; D unclear. V lost 1 base, J lost 2 bases, and 8 bases lay in between. Germline CDR1 MGHDK, CDR2 SYGVNS. The CDR3 runs to 14 residues.

The J gene is TRBJ2-6, the V gene TRBV11-3; D perhaps matches TRBD2 (6 bases). This CDR3 is 15 amino acids long. The ends were cut back, 2 bases at V and 12 bases at J, with 17 bases in the middle. The germline V gene has CDR1 SGHNT and CDR2 YENEEA. The CDR3 loop reads CASSLLGLGLSVLTF. CDR3 sequence (DNA): TGTGCCAGCAGCTTATTGGGACTGGGACTCTCCGTCCTGACTTTC. Supplemented by reference TRBV11-3 and TRBJ2-6, the full variable domain reads EAGVVQSPRYKIIEKKQPVAFWCNPISGHNTLYWYLQNLGQGPELLIRYENEEAVDDSQLPKDRFSAERLKGVDSTLKIQPAELGDSAVYLCASSLLGLGLSVLTFGAGSRLTVL.

V and J are TRBV5-1 and TRBJ2-7; 7 bases are a match to TRBD2. Germline trimming cut 2 bases from V and 4 bases from J; bases unmatched to any gene: 12. The germline CDR1 and CDR2 sequences are SGHRS and YFSETQ. CDR3 length equals 16 residues. CDR3 sequence: CASSFGGSLILYEQYF. CDR3 in DNA: TGCGCCAGCAGCTTCGGCGGGAGCCTCATACTATACGAGCAGTACTTC.